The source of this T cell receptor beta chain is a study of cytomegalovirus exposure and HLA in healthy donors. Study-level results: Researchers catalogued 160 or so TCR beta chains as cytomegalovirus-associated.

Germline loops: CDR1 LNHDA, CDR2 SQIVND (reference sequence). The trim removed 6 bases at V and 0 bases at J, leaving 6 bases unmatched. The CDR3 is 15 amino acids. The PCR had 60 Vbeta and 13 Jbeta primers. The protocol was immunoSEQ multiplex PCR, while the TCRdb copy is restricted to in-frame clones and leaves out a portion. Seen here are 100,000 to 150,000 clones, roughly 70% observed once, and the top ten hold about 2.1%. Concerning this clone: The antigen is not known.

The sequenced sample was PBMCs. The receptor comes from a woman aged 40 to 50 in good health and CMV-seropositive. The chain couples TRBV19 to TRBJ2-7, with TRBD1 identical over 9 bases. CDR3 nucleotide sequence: TGTGCCAGTAGGGCCGGGACAGGGATCTCCTACGAGCAGTACTTC. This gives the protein CASRAGTGISYEQYF.